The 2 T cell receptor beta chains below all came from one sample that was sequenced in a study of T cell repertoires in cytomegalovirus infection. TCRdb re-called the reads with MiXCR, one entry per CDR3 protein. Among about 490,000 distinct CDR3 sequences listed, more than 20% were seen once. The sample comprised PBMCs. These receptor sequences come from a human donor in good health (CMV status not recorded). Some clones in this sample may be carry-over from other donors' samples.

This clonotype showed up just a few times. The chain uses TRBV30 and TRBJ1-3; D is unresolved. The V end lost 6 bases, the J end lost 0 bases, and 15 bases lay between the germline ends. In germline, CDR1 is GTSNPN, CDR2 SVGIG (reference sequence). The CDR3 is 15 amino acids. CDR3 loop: CACTGNSNSGNTIYF. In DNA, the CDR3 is TGTGCCTGTACCGGGAACAGTAACTCTGGAAACACCATATATTTT. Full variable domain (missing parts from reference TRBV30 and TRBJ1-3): SQTIHQWPATLVQPVGSPLSLECTVEGTSNPNLYWYRQAAGRGLQLLFYSVGIGQISSEVPQNLSASRPQDRQFILSSKKLLLSDSGFYLCACTGNSNSGNTIYFGEGSWLTVV.

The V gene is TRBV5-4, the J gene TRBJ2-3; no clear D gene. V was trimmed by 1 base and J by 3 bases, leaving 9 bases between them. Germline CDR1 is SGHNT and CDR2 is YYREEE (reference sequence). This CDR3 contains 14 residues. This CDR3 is CASSLPLVTDTQYF. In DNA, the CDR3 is TGTGCCAGCAGCTTGCCCCTTGTTACAGATACGCAGTATTTT.